One sample yielded the 20 T cell receptor beta chains listed below, sequenced in a study of blood T cell repertoires in COVID-19. Sequencing used immunoSEQ multiplex PCR; TCRdb keeps in-frame clones, though not all of them. The sample holds about 83,000 clones; approximately 90% are singletons and the top ten take 3%. The sequenced sample consisted of peripheral blood. Receptor source: a woman aged 50 to 65 with active or convalescent COVID-19.

V is TRBV6-1 and J is TRBJ2-7, with D tentatively TRBD1 (5 bases). Per the germline V gene, CDR1 is MNHNS and CDR2 is SASEGT. The CDR3 covers 14 residues. V lost 2 bases to trimming and J lost 2 bases, with 10 bases between them. The CDR3 loop reads CASSERGLAYEQYF. For the CDR3, the DNA is TGTGCCAGCAGTGAAAGGGGCCTCGCCTACGAGCAGTACTTC.

V gene TRBV15 combines with J gene TRBJ1-2, with TRBD1 matching 11 bases. CDR1 LNHNV and CDR2 YYDKDF come from the germline V gene (reference sequence). The CDR3 extends over 17 amino acids. V lost 3 bases, J lost 7 bases, and 13 bases stayed unmatched. The CDR3 coding sequence is TGTGCCACCAGCAGGCTTGACCCGGGACAGGGGGTAGGTGGCTACACCTTC. Its translation: CATSRLDPGQGVGGYTF.

The chain employs TRBV2 and TRBJ1-6, with TRBD1 identical over 7 bases. V lost 4 bases to trimming and J lost 8 bases; unmatched junction nucleotides: 5. The germline CDR1 and CDR2 sequences are SNHLY and FYNNEI. The CDR3 has 14 amino acids. The CDR3 DNA sequence: TGTGCCAGCAGTGGACAGGGAATCTATTCACCCCTCCACTTT. It translates to CASSGQGIYSPLHF.

DNA for the CDR3: TGCGCCAGCAGCTTGGGGGGGGGCTCGGACGAGCTAAAAGCTTTCTTT. It is translated as CASSLGGGSDELKAFF. V usage is TRBV5-1 and J usage is TRBJ1-1, with D perhaps matching TRBD1 (6 bases). V was cut by 0 bases and J by 9 bases, with 21 bases left in between. The CDR3 sequence is 16 residues long. Germline V gives CDR1 SGHRS, CDR2 YFSETQ.

The J gene is TRBJ2-7, the V gene TRBV30; 8 bases line up with TRBD2. The CDR3 extends over 15 amino acids. J lost 6 bases, V lost 3 bases, and 13 bases had no gene match. Germline lookup yields CDR1 GTSNPN and CDR2 SVGIG (reference sequence). The CDR3 DNA reads as TGTGCCTGGAGCGTAATAACTACCCGGGAGGGCGAGCAGTACTTC. Its protein is CAWSVITTREGEQYF.

This clone was counted only a few times. The chain is built from TRBV5-4 and TRBJ2-3; the match to TRBD1 covers 7 bases. The CDR3 totals 15 residues. With 0 bases clipped from V and 1 base from J, the junction kept 2 bases outside the gene matches. Per the germline V gene, CDR1 is SGHNT and CDR2 is YYREEE (reference sequence). For the CDR3, the DNA is TGTGCCAGCAGCTTGGAGGGGGCGCGCACAGATACGCAGTATTTT. This sequence encodes CASSLEGARTDTQYF.

The V call is TRBV9, the J call TRBJ1-6; D remains unclear. The CDR3 loop spans 16 amino acids. Germline loops: CDR1 SGDLS, CDR2 YYNGEE. Trimming shortened V by 5 bases and J by 2 bases, and 14 bases separated the two germline ends. The CDR3 spells CASSPGPEAYNSPLHF. The DNA of the CDR3 is TGTGCCAGCAGTCCGGGCCCGGAGGCCTATAATTCACCCCTCCACTTT.

This clone was seen a few times. V usage is TRBV5-1 and J usage is TRBJ2-5; D is possibly TRBD1 (5 bases). The CDR3 loop spans 15 amino acids. V was shortened by 1 base and J by 5 bases, with 15 bases between the two germline ends. Per the germline V gene, CDR1 is SGHRS and CDR2 is YFSETQ. In nucleotides, the CDR3 is TGCGCCAGCAGCTTGTCTAGTCAGGGCCAGGAGACCCAGTACTTC. It specifies CASSLSSQGQETQYF.

The chain employs TRBV6-1 and TRBJ1-2, with TRBD1 identical over 9 bases. V shed 1 base and J 6 bases; nucleotides not matched to a gene: 9. CDR1 is MNHNS and CDR2 is SASEGT in the germline V gene. The CDR3 extends over 16 amino acids. The CDR3 DNA sequence: TGTGCCAGCAGTGAAGGTTGGGGACAGGGTCTCCATGGCTACACCTTC. Translated: CASSEGWGQGLHGYTF.

The count of this clone is one. The J gene is TRBJ1-1, the V gene TRBV7-3; TRBD1 is a possible D gene (5 bases). Trimming cost V 4 bases and J 4 bases, with 13 bases left between them. CDR1 is SGHTA, CDR2 FQGTGA, per germline. The CDR3 spans 14 residues. CDR3 bases: TGTGCCAGCAGCTCCGACGGGGGTTCCACTGAAGCTTTCTTT. Translation gives CASSSDGGSTEAFF. The variable domain in full, with the rest retrieved from reference TRBV7-3 and TRBJ1-1, is GAGVSQTPSNKVTEKGKYVELRCDPISGHTALYWYRQSLGQGPEFLIYFQGTGAADDSGLPNDRFFAVRPEGSVSTLKIQRTERGDSAVYLCASSSDGGSTEAFFGQGTRLTVV.

This clone was detected only once. This chain connects TRBV6-5 to TRBJ2-5; possibly TRBD2 for D (5 bases). V was shortened by 2 bases and J by 4 bases, with 11 bases between the two germline ends. The CDR3 runs to 14 residues. Germline assignment: CDR1 MNHEY and CDR2 SVGAGI. The CDR3 coding sequence is TGTGCCAGCAGTTACGACCTAGCAGGAGAGACCCAGTACTTC. It translates to CASSYDLAGETQYF.

The CDR3 region has the DNA TGTGCCAGCAGTTTCAAAGAGACCCAGTACTTC. Amino acids: CASSFKETQYF. V usage is TRBV27 and J usage is TRBJ2-5; D call uncertain. The length of the CDR3 is 11 residues. Germline loops: CDR1 MNHEY, CDR2 SMNVEV (reference sequence). V was trimmed by 3 bases and J by 3 bases, leaving 2 bases between them.

The chain couples TRBV30 to TRBJ1-2; no clear D gene. Trimming shortened V by 3 bases and J by 8 bases, and 22 bases separated the two germline ends. Per the germline V gene, CDR1 is GTSNPN and CDR2 is SVGIG (reference sequence). The CDR3 spans 15 residues. CDR3 protein: CAWRALSWGVEGYTF. CDR3 nucleotide sequence: TGTGCCTGGAGGGCATTGTCATGGGGAGTTGAAGGCTACACCTTC.

This clone was counted once. The chain uses TRBV6-2 or TRBV6-3 and TRBJ1-5, with D perhaps matching TRBD1 (5 bases). The CDR3 loop spans 14 amino acids. The V and J ends lost 4 bases and 6 bases respectively, with 13 bases between them. CDR1 MNHEY and CDR2 SVGEGT come from the germline V gene. This CDR3 reads CASSSARVGQPQHF. The CDR3, as DNA: TGTGCCAGCAGTTCCGCCAGGGTGGGTCAGCCCCAGCATTTT.

The chain couples TRBV4-1 to TRBJ1-3; possibly TRBD1 for D (6 bases). Trimming removed 0 bases from V and 3 bases from J, with 15 bases in between. Germline values: CDR1 MGHRA, CDR2 YSYEKL. This CDR3 comprises 17 residues. The CDR3 loop reads CASSQERDTWYGNTIYF. The CDR3 nucleotides are TGCGCCAGCAGCCAAGAAAGGGACACCTGGTATGGAAACACCATATATTTT.

CDR3 DNA: TGTGCCAGTAGTATTCTAGGGGTTGAAGGCTACACCTTC. Its protein product is CASSILGVEGYTF. The V and J genes are TRBV19 and TRBJ1-2; maybe TRBD1 (5 bases). CDR1 is LNHDA and CDR2 is SQIVND in the germline V gene (reference sequence). The CDR3 contains 13 residues. V was cut by 3 bases and J by 8 bases, with 13 bases left in between.

The genes are TRBV27 and TRBJ2-7; possibly TRBD2 for D (5 bases). CDR1 is MNHEY, CDR2 SMNVEV, per germline (reference sequence). V lost 4 bases and J lost 2, with 9 bases in between. The CDR3 runs 13 residues. The CDR3 DNA is TGTGCCAGCAGTTCGGGATCAGCCTACGAGCAGTACTTC. This sequence encodes CASSSGSAYEQYF.

V gene TRBV7-2 combines with J gene TRBJ2-1, with D possibly being TRBD1 (6 bases). Germline V gene data show CDR1 as SGHTA and CDR2 as FQGNSA. V was pared by 0 bases and J by 4 bases, with 10 bases between. This CDR3 region has 15 residues. In DNA, the CDR3 is TGTGCCAGCAGCTTAGCGCAGGGGTCTTACAATGAGCAGTTCTTC. Amino acids: CASSLAQGSYNEQFF.

The rearrangement joins TRBV5-4 to TRBJ2-1; 9 positions match TRBD1. J lost 7 bases, V lost 4 bases, and 3 bases had no gene match. The CDR3 has 13 amino acids. Germline CDR1 SGHNT, CDR2 YYREEE (reference sequence). DNA for the CDR3: TGTGCCAGCAGCCAGGACAGGGGAAATGAGCAGTTCTTC. Its protein product is CASSQDRGNEQFF.

This clone was counted only a few times. CDR3 in amino acids: CASSHTGGETYGYTF. DNA of the CDR3: TGCGCCAGCAGCCATACAGGGGGCGAGACCTATGGCTACACCTTC. This chain uses TRBV5-1 with TRBJ1-2, with 9 nucleotides matching TRBD1. Germline V gene lookup returns CDR1 SGHRS and CDR2 YFSETQ. The CDR3 extends over 15 amino acids. The J segment lost 4 bases and the V segment lost 4 bases, leaving 8 bases of the junction unmatched.